Below, one T cell receptor (beta chain) is given with its context. Its antigen is currently unknown. With a J-beta primer mix and a sample-barcoded 5' primer, a second PCR ran about 7 to 11 cycles. A single record per CDR3 protein comes from TCRdb applying MiXCR to the 5' RACE reads. The sample records some 1.5 million distinct CDR3 sequences, roughly 30% being singletons. The germline V gene has CDR1 MDHEN and CDR2 SYDVKM. V lost 6 bases to trimming and J lost 2 bases; unmatched junction nucleotides: 8. The CDR3 consists of 15 residues. These data originate in a study of blood T cells in healthy people across ages. Study overall: Through template switching, about one barcoded beta molecule was captured per two T cells, as measured in model experiments.

The study, taken as a whole, reports: Leaving the PBMCs unsorted stopped any conclusive comparison of naive versus antigen-experienced cells. Naive T cell percentage and TCR beta diversity correlated strongly.

Specimen: blood. This clonotype was obtained from a woman aged 25 to 39 in good health. V gene TRBV28 combines with J gene TRBJ2-3; TRBD1 aligns across 7 bases. The CDR3 bases are TGTGCCAGCAGAACAGACAGGGTTGCCACAGATACGCAGTATTTT. Its protein is CASRTDRVATDTQYF.